The 30 T cell receptor beta chains presented below share a single source sample, sequenced in a study of cytotoxic CD8 clonotypes in ibrutinib-treated CLL. The protocol was immunoSEQ multiplex PCR, while the TCRdb copy is restricted to in-frame clones and leaves out a portion. Of about 140,000 clones in the sample, 77% were seen once. Sequences were derived from PBMCs, sampled after 12 months of ibrutinib treatment. The receptors originated from a human donor with chronic lymphocytic leukemia.

The V call is TRBV11-1, the J call TRBJ1-2; TRBD1 is a possible D gene (6 bases). Trimming cost V 1 base and J 7 bases, with 16 bases left between them. Germline V CDR1 and CDR2: SGHAT, FQDESV (reference sequence). CDR3 length: 15 residues. DNA for the CDR3: TGTGCCAGCAGCTTAGGTACAGGGAGGCCGGGTGGCTACACCTTC. Amino acids: CASSLGTGRPGGYTF.

The chain has TRBV4-3 and TRBJ2-1, with D possibly TRBD2 on 6 matching bases. This CDR3 spans 16 amino acids. Between the trimmed V and J ends, which lost 1 base and 9 bases, there was a span of 19 bases. In germline, CDR1 is LGHNA, CDR2 YSLEER. The CDR3, as DNA: TGCGCCAGCAGCCAAGCCGTACGGGAGTTTATCGGTGAGCAGTTCTTC. Translation: CASSQAVREFIGEQFF.

The genes are TRBV9 and TRBJ2-1; D gene ambiguous. CDR3 size: 11 residues. The germline gives CDR1 SGDLS, CDR2 YYNGEE. V lost 0 bases and J lost 7, with 2 bases in between. The CDR3 region has the DNA TGTGCCAGCAGCGTAGAGAATGAGCAGTTCTTC. As protein: CASSVENEQFF.

In this sample, this clone turned up a few times. The J gene is TRBJ1-5, the V gene TRBV7-2; D is uncertain. CDR3 size: 17 residues. The germline V gene encodes CDR1 SGHTA and CDR2 FQGNSA. V gave up 5 bases and J gave up 1 base, with 18 bases separating them. CDR3 loop: CASSPLSTAGSNQPQHF. CDR3 nucleotide sequence: TGTGCCAGCAGCCCCCTCAGCACCGCCGGGAGCAATCAGCCCCAGCATTTT.

The chain combines TRBV29-1 with TRBJ1-2; 7 bases line up with TRBD1. The CDR3 runs to 12 residues. CDR1 SQVTM and CDR2 ANQGSEA come from the germline V gene. Trimming cost V 8 bases and J 1 base; bases outside gene matches: 4. CDR3 coding DNA: TGCAGCTCCCGGGACAGTAACTATGGCTACACCTTC. Translation: CSSRDSNYGYTF.

This clone came up a few times. The gene calls are TRBV7-9 and TRBJ1-1; D is perhaps TRBD1 (5 bases). This CDR3 has 11 amino acids. Germline V gives CDR1 SEHNR, CDR2 FQNEAQ (reference sequence). Trimming took off 11 bases at V and 0 bases at J, with 7 bases between the two ends. The CDR3 loop is CAVGLNTEAFF. The CDR3 bases are TGTGCCGTGGGGCTGAACACTGAAGCTTTCTTT.

The V and J genes are TRBV5-5 and TRBJ1-5, with D uncertain. This CDR3 is 13 amino acids long. Trimming removed 2 bases at V and 6 bases at J, with 9 bases between. The germline V gene has CDR1 SGHKS and CDR2 YYEKEE (reference sequence). CDR3 nucleotide sequence: TGTGCCAGCAGCTTTCATACGACTCAGCCCCAGCATTTT. Translation gives CASSFHTTQPQHF.

V gene TRBV13 combines with J gene TRBJ2-3; 12 bases are a match to TRBD2. Looked up from germline, CDR1 is PRHDT and CDR2 is FYEKMQ (reference sequence). CDR3 length: 16 amino acids. Unmatched junction bases numbered 6, after V lost 4 bases and J lost 4 bases. Written as DNA, the CDR3 is TGTGCCAGCAGCTCCTGGACTAGCGGGAACCCAGATACGCAGTATTTT. It specifies CASSSWTSGNPDTQYF.

This chain uses TRBV15 with TRBJ2-7; D perhaps matches TRBD2 (5 bases). Germline assignment: CDR1 LNHNV and CDR2 YYDKDF (reference sequence). This CDR3 comprises 12 residues. V shed 3 bases and J shed 7 bases, with 10 bases lying between them. The CDR3 nucleotides read TGTGCCACCAGCAGTCCCTTAGCGGAGCAGTACTTC. As protein: CATSSPLAEQYF.

This clone was observed a handful of times. The chain recombines TRBV28 with TRBJ1-4; the match to TRBD1 covers 9 bases. CDR3 length: 14 residues. Germline CDR1 MDHEN, CDR2 SYDVKM. The junction had 0 bases not matched to a gene; V was cut back by 2 bases and J by 5 bases. CDR3 protein: CASSLGTGNEKLFF. CDR3 nucleotides: TGTGCCAGCAGTTTAGGGACAGGGAATGAAAAACTGTTTTTT.

The rearrangement joins TRBV5-1 to TRBJ2-7; D may correspond to TRBD1 or TRBD2 (5 bases each). The CDR3 contains 16 residues. Trimming shortened V by 4 bases and J by 4 bases, and 21 bases separated the two germline ends. In germline, CDR1 is SGHRS, CDR2 YFSETQ. The CDR3, as DNA: TGCGCCAGCAGCCTCGATACCGGGACCCCGAGGTACGAGCAGTACTTC. It yields the protein CASSLDTGTPRYEQYF. The whole variable domain, remainder taken from reference TRBV5-1 and TRBJ2-7, is KAGVTQTPRYLIKTRGQQVTLSCSPISGHRSVSWYQQTPGQGLQFLFEYFSETQRNKGNFPGRFSGRQFSNSRSEMNVSTLELGDSALYLCASSLDTGTPRYEQYFGPGTRLTVT.

The chain couples TRBV6-6 to TRBJ2-5; 10 nucleotides agree with TRBD1. CDR1 is MNHNY and CDR2 is SVGAGI in the germline V gene (reference sequence). This CDR3 comprises 15 residues. V was pared by 2 bases and J by 3 bases, with 3 bases of the junction left unmatched. The CDR3 is CASSYDRGLKETQYF. Written as DNA, the CDR3 is TGTGCCAGCAGTTACGACAGGGGGCTAAAAGAGACCCAGTACTTC.

The chain has TRBV4-1 and TRBJ2-7, with D tentatively TRBD1 or TRBD2 (6 bases each). This CDR3 is built from 14 residues. V lost 1 base to trimming and J lost 4 bases, with 11 bases between them. The germline CDR1 and CDR2 sequences are MGHRA and YSYEKL. CDR3: CASSQGGGKYEQYF. The CDR3 DNA reads as TGCGCCAGCAGCCAAGGAGGGGGGAAATACGAGCAGTACTTC.

The CDR3 nucleotides read TGTGCCAGCAGCTCACCGGGACTAGCGATGAGGGAGCAGTTCTTC. This encodes CASSSPGLAMREQFF. The V call is TRBV4-2, the J call TRBJ2-1; the match to TRBD2 covers 10 bases. J was trimmed by 10 bases and V by 5 bases; bases with no gene match: 11. Per the germline V gene, CDR1 is LGHNA and CDR2 is YNFKEQ. This CDR3 comprises 15 residues.

The chain joins TRBV4-1 to TRBJ2-7, with 9 bases lining up with TRBD1. V shed 3 bases and J 2 bases; nucleotides not matched to a gene: 8. CDR1 and CDR2 (germline): MGHRA, YSYEKL. This CDR3 region has 16 residues. The chain's CDR3 is CASSHPSRTGAYEQYF. In DNA form, the CDR3 reads TGCGCCAGCAGCCATCCCTCCAGGACAGGGGCCTACGAGCAGTACTTC.

The CDR3 DNA reads as TGTGCCAGCAGAGCCTCTGGAAACACCATATATTTT. Residues: CASRASGNTIYF. This rearrangement joins TRBV7-9 to TRBJ1-3; no clear D gene. The V gene lost 6 bases and the J gene lost 0 bases, with 3 bases spanning the gap. The CDR3 consists of 12 residues. The V gene's germline CDR1 is SEHNR and CDR2 FQNEAQ (reference sequence). The full variable domain, completed using reference TRBV7-9 and TRBJ1-3, is DTGVSQNPRHKITKRGQNVTFRCDPISEHNRLYWYRQTLGQGPEFLTYFQNEAQLEKSRLLSDRFSAERPKGSFSTLEIQRTEQGDSAMYLCASRASGNTIYFGEGSWLTVV.

The V call is TRBV5-1, the J call TRBJ1-2; D gene unclear. Germline values: CDR1 SGHRS, CDR2 YFSETQ. V lost 1 base and J lost 7, with 17 bases in between. The length of the CDR3 is 15 residues. CDR3 sequence (DNA): TGCGCCAGCAGCTTGTACGGCCCACCCGAAGGTGGCTACACCTTC. Residues: CASSLYGPPEGGYTF.

The rearrangement joins TRBV18 to TRBJ1-6; 7 bases map to TRBD1. J lost 5 bases, V lost 1 base, and 2 bases had no gene match. This CDR3 contains 15 residues. Germline V gives CDR1 KGHSH, CDR2 LQKENI. The CDR3 sequence is CASSPRDSNNSPLHF. The CDR3, as DNA: TGTGCCAGCTCACCACGGGACAGTAATAATTCACCCCTCCACTTT.

The chain is built from TRBV11-3 and TRBJ1-3; D gene uncertain. The V end lost 5 bases, the J end lost 0 bases, and 8 bases lay between the germline ends. This CDR3 region has 14 residues. The germline gives CDR1 SGHNT, CDR2 YENEEA. In DNA, the CDR3 is TGTGCCAGCAGCCCGACTCACTCTGGAAACACCATATATTTT. Translation gives CASSPTHSGNTIYF.

About this clone itself: Other DNA sequences in this specimen translate into the identical CDR3. CDR3 residues: CASSYSPGFEAFF. CDR3 coding DNA: TGTGCCAGCAGTTACTCTCCGGGGTTTGAAGCTTTCTTT. The V and J genes are TRBV6-5 and TRBJ1-1; D unclear. CDR3 length equals 13 residues. The germline V gene has CDR1 MNHEY and CDR2 SVGAGI. Trimming shortened V by 0 bases and J by 7 bases, and 9 bases separated the two germline ends.

The chain uses TRBV27 and TRBJ2-5; 8 positions match TRBD2. CDR3 length equals 15 residues. Trimming took 5 bases from V and 5 from J; bases not matched to a gene: 10. Germline V gene data show CDR1 as MNHEY and CDR2 as SMNVEV (reference sequence). The CDR3 protein is CASSPRFPSGETQYF. The CDR3 nucleotides are TGTGCCAGCAGTCCCCGTTTTCCTAGCGGGGAGACCCAGTACTTC.

J is TRBJ2-1 and V is TRBV4-1; D is uncertain. The CDR3 consists of 17 residues. Germline lookup yields CDR1 MGHRA and CDR2 YSYEKL. Trimming cost V 3 bases and J 4 bases, with 19 bases left between them. The DNA for the CDR3 is TGCGCCAGCAGCCACCGAACGGCAGATGGGCCTTACAATGAGCAGTTCTTC. This translates into CASSHRTADGPYNEQFF.

The genes are TRBV9 and TRBJ2-2; D not resolved. Germline V gives CDR1 SGDLS, CDR2 YYNGEE. V lost 4 bases, J lost 4 bases, and 8 bases lay in between. There are 13 residues in the CDR3. In nucleotides, the CDR3 is TGTGCCAGCAGCTCCTCATCCACCGGGGAGCTGTTTTTT. Its translation is CASSSSSTGELFF.

V usage is TRBV10-3 and J usage is TRBJ2-5, with D perhaps TRBD1 or TRBD2 (6 bases each). There are 16 residues in the CDR3. Per germline, CDR1 ENHRY and CDR2 SYGVKD. The V end lost 3 bases, the J end lost 4 bases, and 18 bases lay between the germline ends. This chain's CDR3 is CAISEVPVGGRETQYF. The CDR3 nucleotides are TGTGCCATCAGTGAAGTTCCTGTGGGGGGCCGAGAGACCCAGTACTTC.

The CDR3 sequence: CASSLGTPTYEQYF. The CDR3 nucleotides read TGTGCCAGCAGCTTGGGAACGCCGACCTACGAGCAGTACTTC. The chain links TRBV5-5 to TRBJ2-7; no firm D call. The CDR3 runs 14 residues. Between the trimmed V and J ends, which lost 0 bases and 2 bases, there was a span of 9 bases. Per germline, CDR1 SGHKS and CDR2 YYEKEE (reference sequence).

The chain couples TRBV5-1 to TRBJ2-1, with TRBD1 identical over 10 bases. This CDR3 spans 14 amino acids. V lost 3 bases and J lost 9; bases outside the gene matches: 6. Looked up from germline, CDR1 is SGHRS and CDR2 is YFSETQ. CDR3 protein: CASSSQTGGGEQFF. The CDR3 DNA is TGCGCCAGCAGCTCCCAGACAGGGGGCGGTGAGCAGTTCTTC.

The gene calls are TRBV6-5 and TRBJ1-2, with TRBD1 as a possible D gene (5 bases). The germline V and J ends were trimmed by 5 bases and 4 bases, with 14 bases remaining between them. The CDR3 covers 14 residues. Looked up from germline, CDR1 is MNHEY and CDR2 is SVGAGI. CDR3 bases: TGTGCCAGCAGTCAGGGTTTTGGGACCTATGGCTACACCTTC. It specifies CASSQGFGTYGYTF.

This sequence joins TRBV28 and TRBJ1-2; 10 bases match TRBD1. Germline V gives CDR1 MDHEN, CDR2 SYDVKM. V lost 3 bases and J lost 5; bases outside the gene matches: 6. The CDR3 is 15 residues long. CDR3 sequence: CASSFPGQGGYGYTF. The DNA of the CDR3 is TGTGCCAGCAGTTTCCCAGGACAGGGGGGTTATGGCTACACCTTC.

This clone was counted between two and nine times. The chain is built from TRBV5-4 and TRBJ1-2; no reliable D call. The CDR3 sequence is 13 residues long. CDR1 and CDR2 from the germline V gene are SGHNT and YYREEE (reference sequence). V was clipped by 1 base and J by 8 bases, with 12 bases between them. The CDR3: CASSLRGFSGYTF. The CDR3 DNA reads as TGTGCCAGCAGCTTGCGGGGATTTAGCGGCTACACCTTC.

The chain combines TRBV5-1 with TRBJ2-7, with a tentative D call TRBD1 (5 bases). From germline, CDR1 is SGHRS and CDR2 YFSETQ. The CDR3 spans 15 residues. Trimming removed 0 bases from V and 1 base from J, with 11 bases in between. CDR3 DNA: TGCGCCAGCAGCTTGGGGACAACCTCTTCCTACGAGCAGTACTTC. This sequence encodes CASSLGTTSSYEQYF. The full variable domain, in which reference TRBV5-1 and TRBJ2-7 provide the parts outside the CDR3, is KAGVTQTPRYLIKTRGQQVTLSCSPISGHRSVSWYQQTPGQGLQFLFEYFSETQRNKGNFPGRFSGRQFSNSRSEMNVSTLELGDSALYLCASSLGTTSSYEQYFGPGTRLTVT.